The 29 T cell receptor beta chains below all came from one sample that was sequenced in a study of blood T cell repertoires in COVID-19 (dated by TCRdb to about 2020). Libraries were prepared through the immunoSEQ multiplex PCR assay. The table was pulled from immuneACCESS by TCRdb, which kept in-frame rearrangements only. Such tables lose some clones; where checked, under half of the loss comes from unresolved V genes, and the rest has no known cause. In this sample the table shows about 170,000 clones, about 88% of which occur a single time. Of the sample, more than 2% is held by the ten largest clones. Sequenced material: peripheral blood. The source of these receptors is a man aged 45 to 65 who had recovered from COVID-19.

The gene calls are TRBV20-1 and TRBJ2-7, with D perhaps matching TRBD2 (6 bases). CDR3 length: 17 amino acids. Germline values: CDR1 DFQATT, CDR2 SNEGSKA (reference sequence). Trimming removed 3 bases from V and 7 bases from J, with 28 bases in between. CDR3 nucleotide sequence: TGCAGTGCTAGTGGTCTGACGAGGGCCGCTGGAGGGAGAGAGCAGTACTTC. This translates into CSASGLTRAAGGREQYF.

This chain connects TRBV30 to TRBJ1-2; the match to TRBD1 covers 8 bases. Germline V lookup: CDR1 GTSNPN, CDR2 SVGIG (reference sequence). The CDR3 consists of 13 residues. V was clipped by 1 base and J by 8 bases; unmatched bases: 6. CDR3 protein: CAWSGTGPMGYTF. The CDR3 nucleotides are TGTGCCTGGAGTGGGACAGGGCCCATGGGCTACACCTTC.

This chain connects TRBV7-7 to TRBJ2-2; a possible D gene is TRBD1 (6 bases). This CDR3 is 14 amino acids long. Germline loops: CDR1 SSHAT, CDR2 FNYEAQ (reference sequence). V dropped 6 bases and J dropped 1 base, with 9 bases sitting between them. In DNA form, the CDR3 reads TGTGCCAGCAGGATGACAGGGAACACCGGGGAGCTGTTTTTT. Its translation is CASRMTGNTGELFF. Complete variable domain (other parts from reference TRBV7-7 and TRBJ2-2): GAGVSQSPRYKVTKRGQDVTLRCDPISSHATLYWYQQALGQGPEFLTYFNYEAQPDKSGLPSDRFSAERPEGSISTLTIQRTEQRDSAMYRCASRMTGNTGELFFGEGSRLTVL.

This clone was observed once. The genes are TRBV6-5 and TRBJ1-2, with 7 bases matching TRBD1. The CDR3 covers 14 residues. From germline, CDR1 is MNHEY and CDR2 SVGAGI. V dropped 7 bases and J dropped 6; count of bases not matched to a gene: 11. The CDR3 loop is CASTGQAGIDGYTF. CDR3 nucleotide sequence: TGTGCCAGCACCGGACAGGCTGGAATTGATGGCTACACCTTC.

The chain is built from TRBV5-1 and TRBJ2-3; D unresolved. In germline, CDR1 is SGHRS, CDR2 YFSETQ. This CDR3 region has 17 residues. V was trimmed by 0 bases and J by 0 bases, leaving 14 bases between them. CDR3 DNA sequence: TGCGCCAGCAGCTTGGCCCTCGACTCAGCTAGCACAGATACGCAGTATTTT. Translation gives CASSLALDSASTDTQYF. The whole variable domain, remainder taken from reference TRBV5-1 and TRBJ2-3, is KAGVTQTPRYLIKTRGQQVTLSCSPISGHRSVSWYQQTPGQGLQFLFEYFSETQRNKGNFPGRFSGRQFSNSRSEMNVSTLELGDSALYLCASSLALDSASTDTQYFGPGTRLTVL.

The chain couples TRBV7-2 to TRBJ2-1; the match to TRBD2 covers 7 bases. CDR1 is SGHTA, CDR2 FQGNSA, per germline. V gave up 1 base and J gave up 10 bases; unmatched junction bases: 4. The CDR3 runs to 13 residues. CDR3 in DNA: TGTGCCAGCAGCTTAGGGGGACTACTCGAGCAGTTCTTC. Residues: CASSLGGLLEQFF.

The chain combines TRBV7-2 with TRBJ2-3, with D perhaps matching TRBD1 (6 bases). Trimming pared 3 bases from V and 2 bases from J, leaving 12 bases between. The germline CDR1 and CDR2 sequences are SGHTA and FQGNSA. This CDR3 has 15 residues. This CDR3 reads CASSFGSGVTDTQYF. CDR3 coding DNA: TGTGCCAGCAGCTTCGGGTCAGGGGTCACAGATACGCAGTATTTT.

This sequence joins TRBV7-2 and TRBJ2-4, with D tentatively TRBD1 (5 bases). The CDR3 has 14 amino acids. V lost 1 base and J lost 6, with 10 bases in between. The germline V gene encodes CDR1 SGHTA and CDR2 FQGNSA. CDR3 nucleotides: TGTGCCAGCAGCTTAGGATCGACAGCAAACATTCAGTACTTC. It yields the protein CASSLGSTANIQYF.

The chain carries TRBV30 and TRBJ1-5; D call uncertain. This CDR3 is built from 14 residues. The V end lost 3 bases, the J end lost 6 bases, and 15 bases lay between the germline ends. Germline assignment: CDR1 GTSNPN and CDR2 SVGIG (reference sequence). CDR3 in amino acids: CAWSRETGRQPQHF. The CDR3 DNA reads TGTGCCTGGAGCCGGGAAACGGGTCGTCAGCCCCAGCATTTT. Combining the CDR3 with reference TRBV30 and TRBJ1-5 gives the whole variable domain SQTIHQWPATLVQPVGSPLSLECTVEGTSNPNLYWYRQAAGRGLQLLFYSVGIGQISSEVPQNLSASRPQDRQFILSSKKLLLSDSGFYLCAWSRETGRQPQHFGDGTRLSIL.

The CDR3 loop is CASSILTQGTAFF. CDR3 DNA sequence: TGTGCCAGTAGTATTTTGACTCAGGGCACAGCTTTCTTT. This rearrangement joins TRBV19 to TRBJ1-1; TRBD1 might be the D (5 bases). The ends were cut back, 3 bases at V and 10 bases at J, with 15 bases in the middle. Germline V gene data show CDR1 as LNHDA and CDR2 as SQIVND (reference sequence). The CDR3 spans 13 residues. The full variable domain, in which reference TRBV19 and TRBJ1-1 provide the parts outside the CDR3, is DGGITQSPKYLFRKEGQNVTLSCEQNLNHDAMYWYRQDPGQGLRLIYYSQIVNDFQKGDIAEGYSVSREKKESFPLTVTSAQKNPTAFYLCASSILTQGTAFFGQGTRLTVV.

This sequence joins TRBV11-1 and TRBJ2-5; 8 bases map to TRBD1. The CDR3 length is 14 residues. Germline-derived CDR1 and CDR2 are SGHAT and FQDESV (reference sequence). Unmatched junction bases numbered 7, after V lost 5 bases and J lost 5 bases. Here the CDR3 DNA reads TGTGCCAGCAGCCCCAGGGGGCTGTGGGAGACCCAGTACTTC. It specifies CASSPRGLWETQYF.

The rearrangement joins TRBV5-1 to TRBJ2-1; 11 nucleotides align to TRBD2. In germline, CDR1 is SGHRS, CDR2 YFSETQ. Losses at the gene ends were 0 bases for V and 0 bases for J; bases not matched to a gene: 5. This CDR3 has 18 amino acids. The CDR3 protein is CASSLGPSGRSSYNEQFF. CDR3 coding DNA: TGCGCCAGCAGCTTGGGGCCTAGCGGGAGGAGCTCCTACAATGAGCAGTTCTTC.

The V and J genes are TRBV28 and TRBJ1-2, with 9 bases identical to TRBD1. Trimming cost V 3 bases and J 14 bases; bases outside gene matches: 7. CDR1 and CDR2 (germline): MDHEN, SYDVKM. The CDR3 totals 12 residues. The CDR3 reads CASSLGQGGKTF. In DNA, the CDR3 is TGTGCCAGCAGTTTGGGACAGGGAGGAAAGACCTTC.

The chain uses TRBV7-9 and TRBJ2-1; D is unresolved. Trimming took 10 bases from V and 0 from J, leaving 13 bases between them. CDR3 size: 14 residues. CDR1 SEHNR and CDR2 FQNEAQ come from the germline V gene (reference sequence). For the CDR3, the DNA is TGTGCCAATTCGTCGACGGGCTCCTACAATGAGCAGTTCTTC. Its translation: CANSSTGSYNEQFF.

V gene TRBV6-5 combines with J gene TRBJ1-2, with 9 bases matching TRBD1. This CDR3 is built from 15 residues. Germline CDR1 and CDR2: MNHEY and SVGAGI. V gave up 7 bases and J gave up 1 base; unmatched junction bases: 7. In nucleotides, the CDR3 is TGTGCCAGCATGGAACAGGGGGCGGTTAACTATGGCTACACCTTC. Protein product: CASMEQGAVNYGYTF.

The chain employs TRBV19 and TRBJ1-4; 9 bases are shared with TRBD1. This CDR3 region has 15 residues. Germline CDR1 reads LNHDA; CDR2 reads SQIVND (reference sequence). V shed 6 bases, J shed 2 bases, and the junction held 4 bases outside the gene matches. The CDR3: CASRMDRGTNEKLFF. The CDR3, as DNA: TGTGCCAGTAGGATGGACAGGGGTACTAATGAAAAACTGTTTTTT. Using reference TRBV19 and TRBJ1-4 for the parts outside the CDR3, the full variable domain is DGGITQSPKYLFRKEGQNVTLSCEQNLNHDAMYWYRQDPGQGLRLIYYSQIVNDFQKGDIAEGYSVSREKKESFPLTVTSAQKNPTAFYLCASRMDRGTNEKLFFGSGTQLSVL.

This chain uses TRBV3-1 (or the pseudogene TRBV3-2) with TRBJ1-1; tentatively, D is TRBD1 (5 bases). The germline V gene encodes CDR1 LGHDT and CDR2 YNNKEL (reference sequence). The V end was cut by 4 bases, the J end by 2 bases, with 14 bases between. The CDR3 has 15 residues. The CDR3 reads CASSPGGALNTEAFF. The CDR3, as DNA: TGTGCCAGCAGCCCCGGAGGGGCCCTCAACACTGAAGCTTTCTTT.

The V gene is TRBV19, the J gene TRBJ2-1; a weak D match, TRBD1 (6 bases). Germline V gene lookup returns CDR1 LNHDA and CDR2 SQIVND (reference sequence). The CDR3 sequence is 16 residues long. V was clipped by 3 bases and J by 4 bases, with 16 bases between them. The CDR3 is CASSMRRQEQYNEQFF. CDR3 DNA: TGTGCCAGTAGTATGAGGCGACAGGAGCAATACAATGAGCAGTTCTTC.

This clone showed up just once. The V and J genes are TRBV7-2 and TRBJ1-4; D is perhaps TRBD1 (6 bases). Germline V gives CDR1 SGHTA, CDR2 FQGNSA. The CDR3 covers 14 residues. V lost 4 bases and J lost 5, with 11 bases in between. In DNA, the CDR3 is TGTGCCAGCAGCTCCGGACAGCAGAATGAAAAACTGTTTTTT. Translated, it gives CASSSGQQNEKLFF.

This clone was picked up one time. The CDR3 sequence: CASSSLSGTSGSTDTQYF. CDR3 in DNA: TGTGCCAGCAGCTCGCTTTCCGGGACTAGCGGTAGCACAGATACGCAGTATTTT. The chain recombines TRBV7-6 with TRBJ2-3; TRBD2 agrees at 11 bases. With 4 bases clipped from V and 0 bases from J, the junction kept 9 bases outside the gene matches. This CDR3 comprises 18 residues. From germline, CDR1 is SGHVS and CDR2 FNYEAQ.

V usage is TRBV7-2 and J usage is TRBJ2-7, with D perhaps matching TRBD2 (6 bases). Germline V gene lookup returns CDR1 SGHTA and CDR2 FQGNSA. The CDR3 consists of 11 residues. Trimming took 8 bases from V and 6 from J, leaving 11 bases between them. Here the CDR3 reads CASGAGSEQYF. CDR3 DNA: TGTGCCAGCGGCGCGGGGAGCGAGCAGTACTTC.

This rearrangement joins TRBV28 to TRBJ2-4; 8 positions match TRBD2. Germline V gene sequence: CDR1 MDHEN, CDR2 SYDVKM. This CDR3 comprises 16 residues. Trimming cost V 6 bases and J 0 bases; bases outside gene matches: 7. In DNA, the CDR3 is TGTGCCAGCAGCGGGAGGGATGCGAAAGCCAAAAACATTCAGTACTTC. Encoded protein: CASSGRDAKAKNIQYF.

V gene TRBV5-4 combines with J gene TRBJ1-3; D is uncertain. CDR3 length equals 13 residues. Trimming pared 2 bases from V and 4 bases from J, leaving 7 bases between. The germline V gene has CDR1 SGHNT and CDR2 YYREEE (reference sequence). The CDR3 DNA reads TGTGCCAGCAGCTTAAGCAGGGGAAACACCATATATTTT. It encodes CASSLSRGNTIYF.

The chain joins TRBV3-1 (or the pseudogene TRBV3-2) to TRBJ2-7; perhaps TRBD2 as D (5 bases). Germline V CDR1 and CDR2: LGHDT, YNNKEL (reference sequence). The CDR3 totals 15 residues. With 0 bases removed from V and 2 bases from J, the gap between germline ends came to 11 bases. The CDR3 is CASSQDLWETYEQYF. The DNA for the CDR3 is TGTGCCAGCAGCCAAGATCTCTGGGAGACCTACGAGCAGTACTTC.

This clone showed up just once. This rearrangement joins TRBV24-1 to TRBJ2-3; possibly TRBD2 for D (7 bases). The CDR3 totals 15 residues. Germline CDR1 KGHDR, CDR2 SFDVKD. V was pared by 9 bases and J by 1 base, with 16 bases between. CDR3 region: CATGGGGEGTDTQYF. CDR3 bases: TGTGCCACCGGGGGGGGCGGAGAAGGCACAGATACGCAGTATTTT.

The V gene is TRBV10-3, the J gene TRBJ2-7; a weak D match, TRBD2 (5 bases). Looked up from germline, CDR1 is ENHRY and CDR2 is SYGVKD. Trimming stripped 2 bases from V and 7 bases from J, with 6 bases between. The CDR3 consists of 11 residues. CDR3: CAISELAEQYF. The DNA of the CDR3 is TGTGCCATCAGTGAGCTAGCAGAGCAGTACTTC.

This clone showed up just a few times. The rearrangement joins TRBV11-3 to TRBJ2-1, with 8 bases lining up with TRBD2. Trimming cost V 5 bases and J 8 bases; bases outside gene matches: 8. From germline, CDR1 is SGHNT and CDR2 YENEEA. CDR3 length: 14 amino acids. DNA for the CDR3: TGTGCCAGCAGCAAGAGCGGGGGCCCCCATGAGCAGTTCTTC. It codes for CASSKSGGPHEQFF.

The sample holds a few counts of this clone. This chain connects TRBV28 to TRBJ1-6; 8 bases are a match to TRBD1. The germline gives CDR1 MDHEN, CDR2 SYDVKM. This CDR3 has 15 residues. The V segment lost 2 bases and the J segment 4 bases; nucleotides outside the gene matches: 1. CDR3: CASSLQGAYNSPLHF. DNA for the CDR3: TGTGCCAGCAGTTTACAGGGGGCTTATAATTCACCCCTCCACTTT. The whole variable domain, remainder taken from reference TRBV28 and TRBJ1-6, is DVKVTQSSRYLVKRTGEKVFLECVQDMDHENMFWYRQDPGLGLRLIYFSYDVKMKEKGDIPEGYSVSREKKERFSLILESASTNQTSMYLCASSLQGAYNSPLHFGNGTRLTVT.

The chain links TRBV7-8 to TRBJ2-6; 9 nucleotides agree with TRBD1. The CDR3 length is 17 residues. The ends lost 5 bases at V and 2 bases at J; junction bases unmatched: 7. Germline loops: CDR1 SGHVS, CDR2 FQNEAQ. The DNA of the CDR3 is TGTGCCAGCAGCCGCCACAGGGGGCAAACTGGGGCCAACGTCCTGACTTTC. Amino acids: CASSRHRGQTGANVLTF.